The 4 T cell receptor beta chains given below trace back to one sample, sequenced in a study of blood T cell repertoires in COVID-19. TCRdb's table, derived via immunoSEQ multiplex PCR, lists solely in-frame clones and lacks some. The top ten clones hold approximately 2.6% of a sample with over 200,000 clones, more than 70% of them seen once. Sequenced: peripheral blood. The receptors shown here come from a woman aged 55-69 years with acute or convalescent COVID-19.

This chain links TRBV11-2 with TRBJ1-1; TRBD1 aligns across 7 bases. This CDR3 is built from 12 residues. The V gene's germline CDR1 is SGHAT and CDR2 FQNNGV. V trimming: 0 bases; J trimming: 10 bases; junction bases outside the gene matches: 2. For the CDR3, the DNA is TGTGCCAGCAGCTTAGACAGGGGGAGAGCTTTCTTT. Translated, it gives CASSLDRGRAFF.

J is TRBJ2-7 and V is TRBV6-5, with TRBD1 matching over 7 bases. The germline V gene has CDR1 MNHEY and CDR2 SVGAGI. The CDR3 totals 15 residues. Trimming at V came to 4 bases and at J to 3 bases, leaving 9 bases not matched to a gene. The CDR3 sequence is CASSFDRAPVYEQYF. In DNA, the CDR3 is TGTGCCAGCAGTTTCGACAGGGCCCCTGTCTACGAGCAGTACTTC.

The chain links TRBV5-1 to TRBJ2-2; 7 bases align to TRBD1. The V gene end was trimmed by 4 bases and the J gene end by 1 base; junction bases not matched to a gene: 7. The germline V gene encodes CDR1 SGHRS and CDR2 YFSETQ. The CDR3 spans 16 residues. CDR3 in DNA: TGCGCCAGCAGCCCAACCCAGGGGGAGAACACCGGGGAGCTGTTTTTT. It specifies CASSPTQGENTGELFF.

This clone has only one observation. The gene calls are TRBV30 and TRBJ1-3; 9 bases map to TRBD1. The CDR3 runs to 13 residues. V trimming: 5 bases; J trimming: 8 bases; junction bases outside the gene matches: 7. CDR1 and CDR2 from the germline V gene are GTSNPN and SVGIG (reference sequence). The CDR3 region has the DNA TGTGCCTGGGAGAGACAGGGGGTACACACCATATATTTT. Translated: CAWERQGVHTIYF.